This T cell receptor beta chain originates from a study of shared clonotypes between healthy human individuals. Study information: Per-donor plates numbered three CD4 naive, three CD4 memory, two CD8 naive and one CD8 memory. Study-wide points: Represented genetic and exposure-history diversity was restricted by having few donors. A few donors held about 4.6% of naive CD4 clonotypes in common.

With 6 bases removed from V and 3 bases from J, the gap between germline ends came to 12 bases. CDR1 is MNHNS and CDR2 is SASEGT in the germline V gene. This CDR3 is 13 amino acids long. Sorted subsets were amplified in replicate PCRs using 200 ng DNA, around 30,000 T cell genomes. Method: immunoSEQ multiplex PCR; TCRdb's copy keeps in-frame clones and lacks some. In the table there are about 1,800,000 clones, 85% to 95% of which are singletons. Remarks on this clone: Its antigen is undetermined.

Naivety among CD8 cells was defined by CD45RO negativity and positive CCR7 selection, thereby excluding terminally differentiated effector memory CD45RA+ cells. The sample comprised naive CD8+ T cells sorted from blood. This clonotype originated in a young man in good health. The J gene is TRBJ2-7, the V gene TRBV6-1; D is undetermined. In DNA, the CDR3 is TGTGCCAGCAGCGCCGGGTATGGCTACGAGCAGTACTTC. This encodes CASSAGYGYEQYF.